These 25 T cell receptor beta chains came from one sample sequenced in a study of CD4+ T cells in melanoma. Some clones are missing from TCRdb's copy, which holds only in-frame ones; the method was immunoSEQ multiplex PCR. This table has 9,500 to 12,000 clones, 65% to 70% appearing once. The sequencing sample was made of cells from a culture (not recorded whether cultured in vitro). These receptors came from a human donor with melanoma.

This chain links TRBV6-6 with TRBJ1-2; D call uncertain. V lost 3 bases to trimming and J lost 2 bases, with 13 bases between them. From germline, CDR1 is MNHNY and CDR2 SVGAGI (reference sequence). The CDR3 contains 15 residues. This chain's CDR3 is CASSYTRWTNYGYTF. CDR3 nucleotide sequence: TGTGCCAGCAGTTATACCAGGTGGACCAACTATGGCTACACCTTC.

The rearrangement joins TRBV18 to TRBJ2-5, with D maybe TRBD1 (6 bases). Trimming took off 2 bases at V and 0 bases at J, with 28 bases between the two ends. Germline-derived CDR1 and CDR2 are KGHSH and LQKENI. The CDR3 has 21 amino acids. CDR3 amino acids: CASSPSVRGPDFRLYQETQYF. The CDR3 DNA sequence: TGTGCCAGCTCACCATCAGTCAGGGGCCCTGATTTTAGATTGTACCAAGAGACCCAGTACTTC.

The chain links TRBV5-6 to TRBJ1-6, with TRBD1 matching 7 bases. The V and J ends lost 4 bases and 6 bases, in that order; junction bases with no gene match: 7. The CDR3 loop spans 15 amino acids. CDR1 and CDR2 (germline): SGHDT, YYEEEE. As DNA, the CDR3 is TGTGCCAGCAGCAAAAAAACAGGGGTTAATTCACCCCTCCACTTT. Translation: CASSKKTGVNSPLHF.

CDR3 in DNA: TGCGCCAGCAGCTTGGAAGGGTATACCGGGGAGCTGTTTTTT. It specifies CASSLEGYTGELFF. The chain links TRBV5-1 to TRBJ2-2; no clear D gene. The CDR3 has 14 residues. V dropped 0 bases and J dropped 5 bases, with 8 bases sitting between them. CDR1 and CDR2 (germline): SGHRS, YFSETQ.

This clone turned up a few times. This chain uses TRBV5-1 with TRBJ2-1; unclear D gene. CDR3 length: 19 residues. Looked up from germline, CDR1 is SGHRS and CDR2 is YFSETQ. Trimming took off 2 bases at V and 0 bases at J, with 21 bases between the two ends. The DNA for the CDR3 is TGCGCCAGCAGCTTCCGTTCGGGCGGATCTTTCACCTCCTACAATGAGCAGTTCTTC. Residues: CASSFRSGGSFTSYNEQFF.

The rearrangement uses TRBV7-8 and TRBJ1-5; D is undetermined. V was cut by 0 bases and J by 1 base, with 7 bases left in between. The CDR3 length is 15 residues. CDR1 is SGHVS and CDR2 is FQNEAQ in the germline V gene. CDR3 coding DNA: TGTGCCAGCAGCTTAGCGCTGGGCAGCAATCAGCCCCAGCATTTT. As protein: CASSLALGSNQPQHF.

This chain links TRBV10-1 with TRBJ2-2; D remains unclear. Germline CDR1 is WNHNN and CDR2 is SYGVQD (reference sequence). The CDR3 is 17 amino acids. With 5 bases removed from V and 6 bases from J, the gap between germline ends came to 22 bases. The CDR3 protein is CASSKSADDIAPGELFF. The CDR3, as DNA: TGCGCCAGCAGTAAATCCGCGGACGACATAGCTCCCGGGGAGCTGTTTTTT.

J is TRBJ2-1 and V is TRBV7-3; 8 bases fit TRBD1. V lost 4 bases to trimming and J lost 4 bases; unmatched junction nucleotides: 6. CDR3 size: 15 residues. Looked up from germline, CDR1 is SGHTA and CDR2 is FQGTGA. DNA of the CDR3: TGTGCCAGCAGCTACGACAGGGGAAGTTACAATGAGCAGTTCTTC. Residues: CASSYDRGSYNEQFF.

The chain links TRBV11-2 to TRBJ2-2; D may correspond to TRBD1 or TRBD2 (5 bases each). CDR3 size: 15 residues. The germline V gene encodes CDR1 SGHAT and CDR2 FQNNGV. The V gene lost 8 bases and the J gene lost 1 base, with 14 bases spanning the gap. Written as DNA, the CDR3 is TGTGCCAGCTCGGGACGTAACCTGAACACCGGGGAGCTGTTTTTT. Translated, it gives CASSGRNLNTGELFF.

The rearrangement joins TRBV7-9 to TRBJ1-6; weak D call: TRBD1 (5 bases). Germline CDR1 and CDR2: SEHNR and FQNEAQ (reference sequence). This CDR3 is built from 17 residues. Trimming pared 5 bases from V and 9 bases from J, leaving 23 bases between. The CDR3 coding sequence is TGTGCCAGCAGCCCTCCCGGGGGGGAGGGAAGCGGTTCACCCCTCCACTTT. This encodes CASSPPGGEGSGSPLHF. The variable domain in full, completed from reference TRBV7-9 and TRBJ1-6, reads DTGVSQNPRHKITKRGQNVTFRCDPISEHNRLYWYRQTLGQGPEFLTYFQNEAQLEKSRLLSDRFSAERPKGSFSTLEIQRTEQGDSAMYLCASSPPGGEGSGSPLHFGNGTRLTVT.

Sample share makes this clone medium-sized. The V gene is TRBV4-2, the J gene TRBJ2-7, with a possible D match to TRBD2 (6 bases). The V and J ends lost 4 bases and 0 bases respectively, with 22 bases between them. This CDR3 is built from 18 residues. CDR1 is LGHNA and CDR2 is YNFKEQ in the germline V gene. The CDR3 protein is CASSRGTGGLANSYEQYF. As DNA, the CDR3 is TGTGCCAGCAGCCGCGGGACCGGCGGATTGGCCAACTCCTACGAGCAGTACTTC.

CDR3 sequence (DNA): TGTGCCAGCAGTGAAGCGTCCATCGGCAGGCGGGCTTTCTTT. It translates to CASSEASIGRRAFF. The rearrangement joins TRBV6-1 to TRBJ1-1; no definite D call. CDR3 length: 14 residues. Germline lookup yields CDR1 MNHNS and CDR2 SASEGT. V shed 0 bases and J shed 11 bases, with 16 bases lying between them.

The V and J genes are TRBV4-1 and TRBJ1-1; no reliable D call. The ends were cut back, 4 bases at V and 4 bases at J, with 13 bases in the middle. The length of the CDR3 is 14 residues. CDR1 MGHRA and CDR2 YSYEKL come from the germline V gene. For the CDR3, the DNA is TGCGCCAGCAGCCCTCCTCGGGTAGGCACTGAAGCTTTCTTT. Encoded protein: CASSPPRVGTEAFF.

The chain carries TRBV9 and TRBJ1-4; D gene ambiguous. V dropped 7 bases and J dropped 0 bases, with 13 bases sitting between them. This CDR3 region has 15 residues. Per the germline V gene, CDR1 is SGDLS and CDR2 is YYNGEE. DNA of the CDR3: TGTGCCAGCGGGCTGGGTCCCGCAACTAATGAAAAACTGTTTTTT. Translating it yields CASGLGPATNEKLFF.

This clone showed up just a few times. The gene calls are TRBV30 and TRBJ1-1, with D maybe TRBD1 (5 bases). Germline V gene lookup returns CDR1 GTSNPN and CDR2 SVGIG (reference sequence). Trimming left V 0 bases short and J 1 base short, with 6 bases between. The CDR3 is 13 residues long. The CDR3 DNA is TGTGCCTGGAGTGTTGGGGGGAACACTGAAGCTTTCTTT. Its translation: CAWSVGGNTEAFF. Full variable domain (outside the CDR3, taken from reference TRBV30 and TRBJ1-1): SQTIHQWPATLVQPVGSPLSLECTVEGTSNPNLYWYRQAAGRGLQLLFYSVGIGQISSEVPQNLSASRPQDRQFILSSKKLLLSDSGFYLCAWSVGGNTEAFFGQGTRLTVV.

The chain carries TRBV7-8 and TRBJ2-2; D possibly corresponds to TRBD1 (5 bases). The CDR3 totals 13 residues. V lost 2 bases and J lost 4, with 5 bases in between. Germline V gene data show CDR1 as SGHVS and CDR2 as FQNEAQ. The CDR3 coding sequence is TGTGCCAGCAGCTTAAGGGGCACCGGGGAGCTGTTTTTT. Protein product: CASSLRGTGELFF.

The chain links TRBV18 to TRBJ1-1; D ambiguous. CDR1 KGHSH and CDR2 LQKENI come from the germline V gene. Trimming took 3 bases from V and 7 from J, leaving 18 bases between them. The CDR3 is 15 amino acids. CDR3 bases: TGTGCCAGCTCACCCGATTTGGGTACTCGTAATGAAGCTTTCTTT. Encoded protein: CASSPDLGTRNEAFF.

This chain uses TRBV6-5 with TRBJ1-2; the match to TRBD1 covers 7 bases. J lost 4 bases, V lost 2 bases, and 10 bases had no gene match. Per the germline V gene, CDR1 is MNHEY and CDR2 is SVGAGI. CDR3 length: 16 amino acids. The CDR3 DNA sequence: TGTGCCAGCAGTTACACCTCCGGGACAGCCGCCTATGGCTACACCTTC. This sequence encodes CASSYTSGTAAYGYTF.

Concerning this clone: An end of the junction does not agree with germline; a read error may underlie this. This chain connects TRBV7-7 to TRBJ2-6, with D tentatively TRBD2 (5 bases). CDR1 and CDR2 (germline): SSHAT, FNYEAQ (reference sequence). This CDR3 comprises 13 residues. The CDR3 DNA follows: TGTGCTAGCAGTCCGGGAGGGGCCAACGTCCTGACTTTC. The encoded protein is CASSPGGANVLTF.

The V and J genes are TRBV19 and TRBJ1-6; 10 bases are shared with TRBD1. CDR3 size: 14 residues. V gave up 6 bases and J gave up 6 bases; unmatched junction bases: 2. Germline CDR1 and CDR2: LNHDA and SQIVND (reference sequence). This chain's CDR3 is CASRGDRGNSPLHF. The CDR3 DNA is TGTGCCAGTAGAGGGGACAGGGGTAATTCACCCCTCCACTTT.

The genes are TRBV25-1 and TRBJ2-3; no clear D gene. The CDR3 is made up of 13 amino acids. Per the germline V gene, CDR1 is MGHDK and CDR2 is SYGVNS. V lost 5 bases to trimming and J lost 4 bases, with 10 bases between them. CDR3 nucleotides: TGTGCCAGCAGTCGTACCCCTCCAGATACGCAGTATTTT. It yields the protein CASSRTPPDTQYF.

The chain uses TRBV5-1 and TRBJ1-1, with D possibly matching TRBD1 (5 bases). The CDR3 has 15 residues. Trimming took off 0 bases at V and 6 bases at J, with 15 bases between the two ends. Germline V gene data show CDR1 as SGHRS and CDR2 as YFSETQ. This CDR3 reads CASSLVSRGLAEAFF. CDR3 nucleotide sequence: TGCGCCAGCAGCTTGGTTTCACGGGGCCTGGCTGAAGCTTTCTTT.

The rearrangement links TRBV4-1 to TRBJ2-4; D possibly corresponds to TRBD1 (6 bases). Germline CDR1 and CDR2: MGHRA and YSYEKL. Trimming pared 5 bases from V and 2 bases from J, leaving 10 bases between. This CDR3 spans 14 amino acids. The CDR3 DNA sequence: TGCGCCAGCAGCGCACAGGGATCCAAAAACATTCAGTACTTC. It specifies CASSAQGSKNIQYF.

V is TRBV11-2 and J is TRBJ2-7, with D possibly matching TRBD1 (5 bases). The V end was cut by 4 bases, the J end by 4 bases, with 14 bases between. Germline V lookup: CDR1 SGHAT, CDR2 FQNNGV. The CDR3 is made up of 14 amino acids. The CDR3 bases are TGTGCCAGCAGCTCCATTCGACAGAGATACGAGCAGTACTTC. This codes for CASSSIRQRYEQYF.

This clone has a handful of counts. V usage is TRBV6-5 and J usage is TRBJ1-2; TRBD1 is a possible D gene (5 bases). Germline values: CDR1 MNHEY, CDR2 SVGAGI. The CDR3 is 13 amino acids. Trimming cost V 6 bases and J 2 bases, with 10 bases left between them. The CDR3 reads CASRRTPNYGYTF. The DNA for the CDR3 is TGTGCCAGCAGGAGGACACCGAACTATGGCTACACCTTC.